The source of this T cell receptor (beta chain) is a study of T-cell memory formation after mild COVID-19 (dated by TCRdb to about 2021). Concerning the study at large: TCR sequence clusters from the two donors were found to be largely donor specific. In a couple of donors, T-cell clones that expanded and contracted after mild COVID-19 were tracked by sequencing TCRalpha and TCRbeta repertoires over time. Two young, previously healthy adult volunteers made up the cohort, one male and one female.

Sequencing instrument: Illumina NovaSeq 6000. cDNA libraries for TCRalpha and TCRbeta were prepared by 5'RACE using constant-segment primers, with sample barcodes and unique molecular identifiers added. RNA was extracted from every sample with Trizol reagent. Library amplification was performed in two PCR steps, and a second sample barcode and Illumina TruSeq adapters were introduced in the second step. The libraries were sequenced on an Illumina NovaSeq using 2 x 150 bp paired-end reads. The authors' analysis ran thus. Demultiplexing of reads and collapsing into UMI-guided consensus sequences were performed with migec v1.2.7. Using mixcr v2.1.11, the UMI consensuses were aligned to TRA and TRB V and J templates and assembled into clonotypes. Expanded or contracted clonotypes were those called significant by both edgeR and NoisET, with noise models trained on biological replicates. For edgeR calls, the cutoffs were a false discovery rate-adjusted p below 0.01 and a log2 fold-change threshold of 1. As an exploratory analysis of dynamics, max-normalized trajectories of the 1000 most abundant clonotypes were examined by PCA with hierarchical clustering. Separately sequenced CD4+ and CD8+ repertoires were used to assign a CD4 or CD8 phenotype to each responding clone. The raw public data were reprocessed by TCRdb itself: fastp quality trimming at Q25, MiXCR clonotype calling, in-frame beta chains only. Rows with one shared CDR3 protein collapse into an entry with the most common genes and DNA. The V and J calls here are based on TCRdb, not the publication. The sample yields some 410,000 distinct CDR3 sequences; roughly a quarter were counted once. The top ten constitute approximately 14% of the sample.

CDR1 SNHLY and CDR2 FYNNEI were looked up in the germline V gene. V is shortened by 2 bases, J by 14 bases, and the region joining them spans 10 bases. The CDR3 sequence holds 11 residues, the cysteine and phenylalanine included. The entry retains the CDR3 DNA only, 33 bases that are in frame from base 1. Study-wide findings and limitations: Contracting CD4+ clones appeared mostly in the CM and EM memory subsets, whereas CD8+ clones were enriched in EMRA. Some responding clones were found in pre-infection memory, which suggests that pre-existing cross-reactive memory T cells took part in the SARS-CoV-2 response. The study included only a couple of mild cases, and larger cohorts that include severe cases with pre-infection samples were judged to be necessary. SARS-CoV-2 specificity was not confirmed for the second-wave clones peaking on day 37. Clones contracting from day 15 to 85 had balanced CD4/CD8 phenotypes, while a second wave expanding from day 15 to 37 was biased towards CD4+.

Ficoll-Paque density gradient centrifugation was used to isolate PBMCs. About this clonotype: What antigen it recognizes has not been identified. Base-call qualities are not available, and no considerably larger clone is one nucleotide away.

Specimen: PBMCs or a T cell subset sorted from them (not recorded which). This sequence originates from an adult woman who had mild COVID-19 (a few samples of this study predate the infection). The sample titles of this study are shuffled in the database, so cell type and time point are left out; the donor was told from shared clones. The chain is encoded by TRBV2 joined to TRBJ2-1, with the identity of the D gene unclear. The bases are TGTGCCAGCAGTGAAAGCAAGTCGGAGTTCTTC. It specifies CASSESKSEFF.